This entry is about one T cell receptor beta chain. The antigen is unknown. The germline CDR1 and CDR2 sequences are ENHRY and SYGVKD. The CDR3 contains 14 residues. Only the protein is available. These data come from a study of synovial regulatory T cells in juvenile arthritis. Study-level points and caveats: Inflammation-associated Treg cells in blood had less TCR diversity than the remaining blood Treg cells.

Libraries were prepared by immunoSEQ multiplex PCR; TCRdb keeps only in-frame clonotypes and omits some of them. Across approximately 6,400 clones, the top ten clones capture more than 0.55% of the sample. The material sequenced was Treg cells from blood. Subset specified: remaining (HLA-DR-negative) circulating blood Treg cells. The chain carries TRBV10-3 and TRBJ2-1; the TCRdb call, TRBD1, lacks DNA for checking. The clonotype was recovered from a donor younger than 35 with juvenile idiopathic arthritis. This CDR3 reads CAISDLRTDNEQFF.